This T cell receptor beta chain was sequenced during a study of cytomegalovirus exposure and HLA in healthy donors. Primers for the PCR totalled 60 Vbeta and 13 Jbeta. Clones were read by immunoSEQ multiplex PCR, and TCRdb kept only the in-frame ones, dropping some. The sample holds 65,000 to 90,000 clones, roughly four fifths seen once. This sequence was found in a man in his 70s in good health and CMV-seronegative. Material for sequencing was PBMCs.

CDR3: CASSLTGEREKLFF. In DNA form, the CDR3 reads TGCGCCAGCAGCTTGACAGGGGAGCGAGAAAAACTGTTTTTT. The gene calls are TRBV4-3 and TRBJ1-4; 8 nucleotides agree with TRBD1. V was clipped by 5 bases and J by 8 bases; unmatched bases: 7. The germline V gene has CDR1 LGHNA and CDR2 YSLEER. This CDR3 region has 14 residues.